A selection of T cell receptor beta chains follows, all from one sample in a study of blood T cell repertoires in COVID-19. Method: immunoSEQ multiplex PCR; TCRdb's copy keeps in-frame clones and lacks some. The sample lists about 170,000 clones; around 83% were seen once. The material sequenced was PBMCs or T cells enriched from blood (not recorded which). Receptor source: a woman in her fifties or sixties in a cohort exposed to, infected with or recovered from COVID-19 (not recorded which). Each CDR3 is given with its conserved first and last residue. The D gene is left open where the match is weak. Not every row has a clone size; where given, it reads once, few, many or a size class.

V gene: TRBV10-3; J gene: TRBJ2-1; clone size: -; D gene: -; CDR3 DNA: TGTGCCATCAGTGAGCGGGAGTTAGCCTACAATGAGCAGTTCTTC; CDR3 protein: CAISERELAYNEQFF
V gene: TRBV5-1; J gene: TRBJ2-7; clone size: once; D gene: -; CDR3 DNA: TGCGCCAGCAGCTTGCTTTATCGGGTGGTCGAGCAGTACTTC; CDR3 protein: CASSLLYRVVEQYF
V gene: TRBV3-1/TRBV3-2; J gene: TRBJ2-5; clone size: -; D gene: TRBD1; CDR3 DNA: TGTGCCAGCAGCCAGGGACAGGGGCTATACGAGACCCAGTACTTC; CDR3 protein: CASSQGQGLYETQYF
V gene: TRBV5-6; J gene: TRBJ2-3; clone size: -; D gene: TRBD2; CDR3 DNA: TGTGCCAGCAGCCCTGGACTAGCGGGAGTAGTAATAGGGGATACGCAGTATTTT; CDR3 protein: CASSPGLAGVVIGDTQYF
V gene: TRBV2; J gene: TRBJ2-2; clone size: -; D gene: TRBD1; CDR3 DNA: TGTGCCAGCCGGGACAGACTAAACACCGGGGAGCTGTTTTTT; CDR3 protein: CASRDRLNTGELFF
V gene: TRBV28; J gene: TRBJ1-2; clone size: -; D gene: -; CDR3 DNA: TGTGCCAGCAGCCATGACAGTAACTATGGCTACACCTTC; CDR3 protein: CASSHDSNYGYTF
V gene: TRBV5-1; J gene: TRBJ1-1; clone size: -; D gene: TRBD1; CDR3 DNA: TGCGCCAGCAGCTTGACCACCGGGACAGAGAACACTGAAGCTTTCTTT; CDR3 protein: CASSLTTGTENTEAFF
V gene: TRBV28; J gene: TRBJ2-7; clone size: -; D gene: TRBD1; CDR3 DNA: TGTGCCAGCAGTCGGGGACAGGTGCCGTATAACGAGCAGTACTTC; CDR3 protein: CASSRGQVPYNEQYF
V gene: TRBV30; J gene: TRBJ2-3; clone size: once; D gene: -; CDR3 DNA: TGTGCCTGGAGTGTATCTATCACAGATACGCAGTATTTT; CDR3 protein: CAWSVSITDTQYF
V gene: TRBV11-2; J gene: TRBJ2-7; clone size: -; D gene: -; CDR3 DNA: TGTGCCAGCAGCACCCCGACAGTACTCTACGAGCAGTACTTC; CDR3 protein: CASSTPTVLYEQYF
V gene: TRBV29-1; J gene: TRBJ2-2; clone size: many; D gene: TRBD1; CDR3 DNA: TGCAGCGTTAGTCGGCGCCGGGACAGGAATTTGGTTTTACCCCAAAACGCGAACACCGGGGAGCTGTTTTTT; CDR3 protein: CSVSRRRDRNLVLPQNANTGELFF
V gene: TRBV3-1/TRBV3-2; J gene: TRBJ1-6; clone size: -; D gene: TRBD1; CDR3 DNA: TGTGCCAGCAGCCAACCACCCGGGACAGGGGATTCACCCCTCCACTTT; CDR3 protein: CASSQPPGTGDSPLHF
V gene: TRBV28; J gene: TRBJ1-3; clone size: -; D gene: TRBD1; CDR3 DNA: TGTGCCAGCAGTTTCTCGAAGCGTGACAGGGGCTCTAGAAACACCATATATTTT; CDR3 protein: CASSFSKRDRGSRNTIYF
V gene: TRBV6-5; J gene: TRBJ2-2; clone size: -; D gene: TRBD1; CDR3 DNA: TGTGCCAGCAGTACGGACAGGGACACCGGGGAGCTGTTTTTT; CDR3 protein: CASSTDRDTGELFF
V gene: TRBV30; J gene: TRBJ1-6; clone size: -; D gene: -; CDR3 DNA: TGTGCCTGGAGTCCAATTTATTCCGGTTCACCCCTCCACTTT; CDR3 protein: CAWSPIYSGSPLHF
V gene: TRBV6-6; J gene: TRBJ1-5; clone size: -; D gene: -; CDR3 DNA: TGTGCCAGCAGTTACCTCGAGAGCAATCAGCCCCAGCATTTT; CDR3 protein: CASSYLESNQPQHF
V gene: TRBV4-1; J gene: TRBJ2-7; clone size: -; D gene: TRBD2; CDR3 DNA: TGCGCCAGCAGCCTAAATATGGCGGGAGGGTACGAGCAGTACTTC; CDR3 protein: CASSLNMAGGYEQYF
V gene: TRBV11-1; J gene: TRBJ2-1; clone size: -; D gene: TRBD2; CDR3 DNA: TGTGCCAGCAGCTTAGCGCTGAGCGGGGGGGAAATTGAGCAGTTCTTC; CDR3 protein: CASSLALSGGEIEQFF
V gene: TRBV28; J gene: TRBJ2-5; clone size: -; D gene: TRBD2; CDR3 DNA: TGTGCCAGCAGTCATCGCCGCGGACTAGCGGGCAGAAAAGAGACCCAGTACTTC; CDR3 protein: CASSHRRGLAGRKETQYF
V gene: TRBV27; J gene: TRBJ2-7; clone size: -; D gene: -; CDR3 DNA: TGTGCCAGCAGTTTCCGACGGAGAGGGGAGCAGTACTTC; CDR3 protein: CASSFRRRGEQYF
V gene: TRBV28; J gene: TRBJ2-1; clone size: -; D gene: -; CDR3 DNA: TGTGCCAGCGATAGTTCCGGCTCCTACAATGAGCAGTTCTTC; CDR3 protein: CASDSSGSYNEQFF
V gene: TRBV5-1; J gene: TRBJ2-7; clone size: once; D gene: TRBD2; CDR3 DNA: TGCGCCAGCAGCTTTTCCATAGCGGGAGGAACCTACGAGCAGTACTTC; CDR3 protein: CASSFSIAGGTYEQYF
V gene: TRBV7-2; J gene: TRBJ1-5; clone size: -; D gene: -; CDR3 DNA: TGTGCCAGCAGCCTCCGTGGTGCGGAGGCTGGCAATCAGCCCCAGCATTTT; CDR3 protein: CASSLRGAEAGNQPQHF
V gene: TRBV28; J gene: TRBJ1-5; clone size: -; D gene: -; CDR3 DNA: TGTGCCAGCAACCTCAGGGTGAGGAATCAGCCCCAGCATTTT; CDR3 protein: CASNLRVRNQPQHF
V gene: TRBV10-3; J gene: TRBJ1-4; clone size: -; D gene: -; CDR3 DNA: TGTGCCACCAAGGGGGACCCGAATGAAAAACTGTTTTTT; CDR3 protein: CATKGDPNEKLFF
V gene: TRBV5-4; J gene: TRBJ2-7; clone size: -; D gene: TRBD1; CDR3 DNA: TGTGCCAGCAGCGTTGACAGGGAGTACGAGCAGTACTTC; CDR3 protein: CASSVDREYEQYF
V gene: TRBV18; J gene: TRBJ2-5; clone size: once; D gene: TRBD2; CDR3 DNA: TGTGCCAGCTCACCACTCGGGGGGTTTCAAGAGACCCAGTACTTC; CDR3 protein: CASSPLGGFQETQYF
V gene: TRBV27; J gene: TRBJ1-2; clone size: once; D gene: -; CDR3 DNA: TGTGCCAGCAGTTGCCGGACAGAGTATGGCTACACCTTC; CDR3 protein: CASSCRTEYGYTF
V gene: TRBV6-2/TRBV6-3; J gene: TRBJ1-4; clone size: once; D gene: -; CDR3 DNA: TGTGCCAGCAGTACTCACCGGGGGGCTAATGAAAAACTGTTTTTT; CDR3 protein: CASSTHRGANEKLFF
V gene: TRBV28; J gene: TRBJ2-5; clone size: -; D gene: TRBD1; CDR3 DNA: TGTGCCAGCAGGCGGGACAGGGGGGGCCAAGAGACCCAGTACTTC; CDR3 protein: CASRRDRGGQETQYF